This T cell receptor beta chain is drawn from a study of blood T cell repertoires in COVID-19. Produced via immunoSEQ multiplex PCR; TCRdb's table is partial and in-frame only. The top ten clones hold less than 4% of a sample with 200,000 to 250,000 clones, roughly 85% of them seen once. V was shortened by 7 bases and J by 7 bases, with 16 bases between the two germline ends. From germline, CDR1 is MGHDK and CDR2 SYGVNS. The CDR3 extends over 13 amino acids. The chain links TRBV25-1 to TRBJ1-1; D gene unclear. Sequenced sample: PBMCs or T cells enriched from blood (not recorded which). The sequence was obtained from a woman in her thirties or forties who had been exposed to COVID-19. Written as DNA, the CDR3 is TGTGCCAGCAAGGGCCCGTGGGAGTTTGAAGCTTTCTTT. It encodes CASKGPWEFEAFF.